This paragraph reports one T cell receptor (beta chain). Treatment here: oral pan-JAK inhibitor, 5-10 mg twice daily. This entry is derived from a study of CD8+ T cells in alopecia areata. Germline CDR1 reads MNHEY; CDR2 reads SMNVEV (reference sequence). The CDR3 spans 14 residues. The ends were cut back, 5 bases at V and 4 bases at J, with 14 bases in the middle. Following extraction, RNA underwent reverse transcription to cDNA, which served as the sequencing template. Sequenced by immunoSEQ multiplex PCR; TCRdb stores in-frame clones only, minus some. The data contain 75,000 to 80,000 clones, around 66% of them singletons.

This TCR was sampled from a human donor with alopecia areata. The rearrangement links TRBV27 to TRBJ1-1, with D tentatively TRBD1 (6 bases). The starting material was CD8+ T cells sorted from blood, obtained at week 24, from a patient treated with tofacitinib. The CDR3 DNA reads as TGTGCCAGCAGTACTCTAGGGGGACGCACTGAAGCTTTCTTT. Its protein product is CASSTLGGRTEAFF.